This TCR beta chain was observed in a study of beta chain features in type 1 diabetes. Findings of the study overall: Among patients with Type 1 diabetes, TCRB CDR3s were moderately but significantly shorter in every one of the four CD4+ subsets. The similarity of naive, central memory and Treg TCRB repertoires appeared greater among patients than among healthy donors.

The whole isolated RNA underwent reverse transcription, so sequencing captured expressed TCRB transcripts. TCRdb's copy holds only in-frame clones and misses some; the assay was immunoSEQ multiplex PCR. The sample yields some 270,000 clones, about a tenth seen once. Points on this clone: Its antigen is unknown.

The V segment lost 2 bases and the J segment 4 bases; nucleotides outside the gene matches: 4. Germline values: CDR1 GTSNPN, CDR2 SVGIG (reference sequence). There are 13 residues in the CDR3. The sequenced sample was naive CD4+ T cells from blood. This clonotype was sampled from a man between 25 and 39 years old with type 1 diabetes. This chain joins TRBV30 and TRBJ1-2, with 7 nucleotides matching TRBD1. CDR3 in DNA: TGTGCCTGGAGTTTGGGACAGTTCTATGGCTACACCTTC. Protein: CAWSLGQFYGYTF.